The sequence of this TCR beta chain was determined in a study of OX40 agonist ivuxolimab in advanced cancers. Trimming at V came to 5 bases and at J to 4 bases, leaving 4 bases not matched to a gene. This CDR3 has 15 amino acids. Germline V gene data show CDR1 as LGHNT and CDR2 as FRNRAP. TCRdb keeps only in-frame clones here, not all; method: immunoSEQ multiplex PCR. This sample has about 100,000 clones, with 94% found just once. Enrollment shut out patients with autoimmune disease history or systemic immunosuppression. Collection of blood occurred at baseline, at cycle 4 day 1, and at cycle 7 day 1.

V gene TRBV12-5 combines with J gene TRBJ2-3; 12 nucleotides line up with TRBD2. This receptor was identified in an adult with an advanced solid tumor such as melanoma, head and neck, liver or kidney cancer. Sequenced here: CD4+ or CD8+ T cells sorted from blood, sampled in a trial of the OX40 agonist ivuxolimab. The CDR3 nucleotides read TGTGCTAGTGGTCAAGGGACTAGCGGGTCAGATACGCAGTATTTT. It is translated as CASGQGTSGSDTQYF. Using reference TRBV12-5 and TRBJ2-3 for the parts outside the CDR3, the full variable domain is DARVTQTPRHKVTEMGQEVTMRCQPILGHNTVFWYRQTMMQGLELLAYFRNRAPLDDSGMPKDRFSAEMPDATLATLKIQPSEPRDSAVYFCASGQGTSGSDTQYFGPGTRLTVL.